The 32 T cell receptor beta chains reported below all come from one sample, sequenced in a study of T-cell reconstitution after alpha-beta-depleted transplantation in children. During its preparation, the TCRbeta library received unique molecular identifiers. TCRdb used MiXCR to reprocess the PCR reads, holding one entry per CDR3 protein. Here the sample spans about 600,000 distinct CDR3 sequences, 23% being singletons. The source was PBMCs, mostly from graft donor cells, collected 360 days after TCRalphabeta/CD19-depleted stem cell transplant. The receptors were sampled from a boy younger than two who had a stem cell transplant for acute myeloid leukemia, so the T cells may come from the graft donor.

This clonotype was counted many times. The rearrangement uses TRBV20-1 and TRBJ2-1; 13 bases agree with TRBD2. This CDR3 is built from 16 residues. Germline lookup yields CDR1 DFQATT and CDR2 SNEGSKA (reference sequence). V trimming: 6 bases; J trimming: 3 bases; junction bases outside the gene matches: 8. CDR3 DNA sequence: TGCAGTGCCAAGCGACTAGCGGGGGGTATCTACAATGAGCAGTTCTTC. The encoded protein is CSAKRLAGGIYNEQFF.

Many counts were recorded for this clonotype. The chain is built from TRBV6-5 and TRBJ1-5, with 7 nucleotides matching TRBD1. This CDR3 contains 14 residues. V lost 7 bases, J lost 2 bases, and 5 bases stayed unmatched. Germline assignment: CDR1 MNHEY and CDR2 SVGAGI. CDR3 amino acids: CASKRQGGNQPQHF. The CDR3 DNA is TGTGCCAGCAAAAGACAGGGAGGCAATCAGCCCCAGCATTTT.

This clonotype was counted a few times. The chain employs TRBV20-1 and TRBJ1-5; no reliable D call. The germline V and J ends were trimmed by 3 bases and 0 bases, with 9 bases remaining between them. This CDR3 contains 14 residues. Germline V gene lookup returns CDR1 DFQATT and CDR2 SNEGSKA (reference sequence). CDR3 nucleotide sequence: TGCAGTGCTAGTCAGCGGGCTAGCAATCAGCCCCAGCATTTT. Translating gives CSASQRASNQPQHF.

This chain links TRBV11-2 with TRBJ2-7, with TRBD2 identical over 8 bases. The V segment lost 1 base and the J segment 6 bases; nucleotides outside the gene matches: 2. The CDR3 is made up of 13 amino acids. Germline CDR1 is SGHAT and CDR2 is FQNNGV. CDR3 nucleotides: TGTGCCAGCAGCTTAGCCCTAGCGGGCGAGCAGTACTTC. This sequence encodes CASSLALAGEQYF.

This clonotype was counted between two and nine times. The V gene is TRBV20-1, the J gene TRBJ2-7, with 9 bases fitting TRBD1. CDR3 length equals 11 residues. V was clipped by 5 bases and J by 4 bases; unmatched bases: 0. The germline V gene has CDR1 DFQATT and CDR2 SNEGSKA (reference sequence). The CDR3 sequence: CSAGQGYEQYV. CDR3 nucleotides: TGCAGTGCTGGACAGGGGTACGAGCAGTACGTC.

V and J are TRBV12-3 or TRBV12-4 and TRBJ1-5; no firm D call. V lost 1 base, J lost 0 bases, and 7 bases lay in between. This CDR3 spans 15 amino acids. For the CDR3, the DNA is TGTGCCAGCAGTTTAGTGGGTTATAGCAATCAGCCCCAGCATTTT. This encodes CASSLVGYSNQPQHF.

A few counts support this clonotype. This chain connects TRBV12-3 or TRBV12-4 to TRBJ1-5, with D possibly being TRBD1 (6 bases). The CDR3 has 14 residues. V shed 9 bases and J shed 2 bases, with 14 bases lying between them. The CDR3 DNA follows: TGTGCCAGTAGAGGGGGGAAAGGCAATCAGCCCCAGCATTTT. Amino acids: CASRGGKGNQPQHF.

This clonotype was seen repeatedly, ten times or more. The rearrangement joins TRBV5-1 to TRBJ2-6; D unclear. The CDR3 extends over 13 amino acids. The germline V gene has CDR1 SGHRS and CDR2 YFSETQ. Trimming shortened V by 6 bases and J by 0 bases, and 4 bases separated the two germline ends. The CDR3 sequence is CASKLSGANVLTF. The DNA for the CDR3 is TGCGCCAGCAAGCTCTCTGGGGCCAACGTCCTGACTTTC.

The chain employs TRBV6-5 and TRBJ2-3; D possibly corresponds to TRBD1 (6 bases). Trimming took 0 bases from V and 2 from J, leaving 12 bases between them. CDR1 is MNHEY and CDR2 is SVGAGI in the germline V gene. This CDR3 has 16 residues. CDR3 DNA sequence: TGTGCCAGCAGTTACTCGTGGGACACTGACACAGATACGCAGTATTTT. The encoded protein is CASSYSWDTDTDTQYF.

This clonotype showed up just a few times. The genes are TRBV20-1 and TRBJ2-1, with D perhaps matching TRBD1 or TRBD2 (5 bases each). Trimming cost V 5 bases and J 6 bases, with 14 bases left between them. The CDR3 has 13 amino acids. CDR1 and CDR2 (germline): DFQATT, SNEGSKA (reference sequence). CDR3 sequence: CSAPGTAPNEQFF. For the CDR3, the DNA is TGCAGTGCTCCCGGGACCGCCCCCAATGAGCAGTTCTTC.

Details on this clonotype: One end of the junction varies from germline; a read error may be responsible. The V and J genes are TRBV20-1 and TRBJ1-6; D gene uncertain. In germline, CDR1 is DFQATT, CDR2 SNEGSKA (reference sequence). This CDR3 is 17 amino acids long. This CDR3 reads CCARGGGKGAYNSPLHF. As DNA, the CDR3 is TGCTGTGCTAGAGGAGGAGGGAAGGGAGCATATAATTCACCCCTCCACTTT.

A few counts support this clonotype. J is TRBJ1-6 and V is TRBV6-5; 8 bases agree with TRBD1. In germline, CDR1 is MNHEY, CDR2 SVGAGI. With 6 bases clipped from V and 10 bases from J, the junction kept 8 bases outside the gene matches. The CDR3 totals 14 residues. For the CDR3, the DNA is TGTGCCAGCAGCCCTCAGGGGGACAGGTCACCCCTCCACTTT. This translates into CASSPQGDRSPLHF.

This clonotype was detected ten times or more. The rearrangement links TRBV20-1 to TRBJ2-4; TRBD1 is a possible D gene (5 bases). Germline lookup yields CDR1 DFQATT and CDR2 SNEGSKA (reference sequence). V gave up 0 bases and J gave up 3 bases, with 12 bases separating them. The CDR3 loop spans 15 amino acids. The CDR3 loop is CSARDPRVDKNIQYF. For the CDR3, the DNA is TGCAGTGCTAGAGATCCCAGGGTAGACAAAAACATTCAGTACTTC.

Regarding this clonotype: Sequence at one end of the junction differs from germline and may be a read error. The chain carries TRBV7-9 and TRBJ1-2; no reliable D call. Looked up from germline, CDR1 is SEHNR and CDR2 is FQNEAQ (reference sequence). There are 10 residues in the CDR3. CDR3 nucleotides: TGTGCCAGCAAGTTGGGATCCGGGGACTTC. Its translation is CASKLGSGDF.

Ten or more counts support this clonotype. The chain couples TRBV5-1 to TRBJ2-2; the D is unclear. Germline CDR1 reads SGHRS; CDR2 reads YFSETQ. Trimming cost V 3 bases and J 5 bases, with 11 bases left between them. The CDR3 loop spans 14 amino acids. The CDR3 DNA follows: TGCGCCAGCAGCTCCCGGGTCGGAACCGGGGAGCTGTTTTTT. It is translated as CASSSRVGTGELFF.

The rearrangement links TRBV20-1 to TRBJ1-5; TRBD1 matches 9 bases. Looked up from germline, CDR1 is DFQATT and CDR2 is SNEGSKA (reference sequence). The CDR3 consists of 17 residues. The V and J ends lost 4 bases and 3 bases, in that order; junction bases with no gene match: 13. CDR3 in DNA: TGCAGTGCTAACGGACAGGGGTATCCCTCTTACAATCAGCCCCAGCATTTT. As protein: CSANGQGYPSYNQPQHF.

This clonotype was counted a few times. As DNA, the CDR3 is TGTGCCACCAGCAGAGTGGGGAGTTTCTACAATGAGCAGTTCTTC. Translation gives CATSRVGSFYNEQFF. The genes are TRBV15 and TRBJ2-1; possible D gene TRBD2, 5 bases. The CDR3 runs to 15 residues. The V end lost 1 base, the J end lost 3 bases, and 10 bases lay between the germline ends. Germline values: CDR1 LNHNV, CDR2 YYDKDF (reference sequence).

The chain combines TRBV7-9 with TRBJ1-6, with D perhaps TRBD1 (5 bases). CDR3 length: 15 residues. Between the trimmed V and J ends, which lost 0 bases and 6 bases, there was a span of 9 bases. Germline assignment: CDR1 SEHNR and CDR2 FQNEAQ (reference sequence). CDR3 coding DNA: TGTGCCAGCAGCTTAGCGGCAGGGAGTAATTCACCCCTCCACTTT. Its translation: CASSLAAGSNSPLHF.

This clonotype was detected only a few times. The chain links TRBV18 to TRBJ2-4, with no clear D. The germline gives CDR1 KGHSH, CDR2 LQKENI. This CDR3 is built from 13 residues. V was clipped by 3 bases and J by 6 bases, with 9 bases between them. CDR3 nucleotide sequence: TGTGCCAGCTCACCGGCAGAAAGAAACATTCAGTACTTC. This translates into CASSPAERNIQYF. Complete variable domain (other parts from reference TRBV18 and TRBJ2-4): NAGVMQNPRHLVRRRGQEARLRCSPMKGHSHVYWYRQLPEEGLKFMVYLQKENIIDESGMPKERFSAEFPKEGPSILRIQQVVRGDSAAYFCASSPAERNIQYFGAGTRLSVL.

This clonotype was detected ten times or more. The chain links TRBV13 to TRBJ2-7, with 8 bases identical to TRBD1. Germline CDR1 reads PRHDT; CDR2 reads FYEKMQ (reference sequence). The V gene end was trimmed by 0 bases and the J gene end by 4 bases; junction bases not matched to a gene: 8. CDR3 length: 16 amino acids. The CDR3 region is CASSLGVRTGIYEQYF. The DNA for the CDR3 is TGTGCCAGCAGCTTAGGGGTGCGGACAGGGATTTACGAGCAGTACTTC. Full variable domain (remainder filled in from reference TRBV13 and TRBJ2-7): AAGVIQSPRHLIKEKRETATLKCYPIPRHDTVYWYQQGPGQDPQFLISFYEKMQSDKGSIPDRFSAQQFSDYHSELNMSSLELGDSALYFCASSLGVRTGIYEQYFGPGTRLTVT.

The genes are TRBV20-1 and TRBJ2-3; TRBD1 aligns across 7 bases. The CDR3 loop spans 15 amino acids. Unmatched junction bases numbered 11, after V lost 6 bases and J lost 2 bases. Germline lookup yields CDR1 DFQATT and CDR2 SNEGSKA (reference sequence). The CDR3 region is CSARNRDRLTDTQYF. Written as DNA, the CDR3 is TGCAGTGCGCGGAACCGGGACAGACTCACAGATACGCAGTATTTT.

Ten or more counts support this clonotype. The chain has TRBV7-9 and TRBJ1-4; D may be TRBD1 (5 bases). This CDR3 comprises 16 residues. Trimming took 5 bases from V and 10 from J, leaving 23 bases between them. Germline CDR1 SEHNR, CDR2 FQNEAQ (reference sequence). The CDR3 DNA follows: TGTGCCAGCAGCGCCGGGGGAGGAGTTTACGTTGGAAAACTGTTTTTT. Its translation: CASSAGGGVYVGKLFF.

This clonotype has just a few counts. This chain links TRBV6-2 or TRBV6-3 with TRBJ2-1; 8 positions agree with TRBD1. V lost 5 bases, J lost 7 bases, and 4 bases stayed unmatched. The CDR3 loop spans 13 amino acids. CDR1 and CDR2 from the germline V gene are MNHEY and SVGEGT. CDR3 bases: TGTGCCAGCAGTGCGCGGACAGGGAATGAGCAGTTCTTC. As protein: CASSARTGNEQFF.

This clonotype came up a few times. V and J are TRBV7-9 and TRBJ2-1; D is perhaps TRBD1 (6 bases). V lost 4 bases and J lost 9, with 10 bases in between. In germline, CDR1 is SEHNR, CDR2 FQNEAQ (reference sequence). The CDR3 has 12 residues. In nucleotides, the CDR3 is TGTGCCAGCAGCTCAGGGGTAGGTGAGCAGTTCTTC. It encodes CASSSGVGEQFF.

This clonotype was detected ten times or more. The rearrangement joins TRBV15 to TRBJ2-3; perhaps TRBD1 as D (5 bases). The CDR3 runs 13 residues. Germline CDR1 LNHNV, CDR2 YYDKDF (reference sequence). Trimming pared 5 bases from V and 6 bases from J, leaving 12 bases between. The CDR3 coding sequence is TGTGCCACCAGCGAGACAGTTATCGATACGCAGTATTTT. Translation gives CATSETVIDTQYF.

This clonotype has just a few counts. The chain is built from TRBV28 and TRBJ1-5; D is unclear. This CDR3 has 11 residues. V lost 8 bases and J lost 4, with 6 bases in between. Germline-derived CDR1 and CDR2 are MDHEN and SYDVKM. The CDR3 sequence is CASRGNQPQHF. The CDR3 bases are TGTGCCAGCCGAGGGAATCAGCCCCAGCATTTT.

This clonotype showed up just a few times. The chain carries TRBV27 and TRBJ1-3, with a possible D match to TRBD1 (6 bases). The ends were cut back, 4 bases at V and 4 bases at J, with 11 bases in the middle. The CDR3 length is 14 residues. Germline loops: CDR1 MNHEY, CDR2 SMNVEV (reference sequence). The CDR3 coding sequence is TGTGCCAGCAGTTCAGGGGTGGAGGGAAACACCATATATTTT. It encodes CASSSGVEGNTIYF.

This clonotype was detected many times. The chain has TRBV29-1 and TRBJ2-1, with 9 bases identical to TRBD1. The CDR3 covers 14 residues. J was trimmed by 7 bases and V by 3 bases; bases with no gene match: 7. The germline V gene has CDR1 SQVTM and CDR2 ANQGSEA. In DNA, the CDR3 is TGCAGCGTTGACCCCGGGACAGGGCTTAATGAGCAGTTCTTC. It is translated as CSVDPGTGLNEQFF.

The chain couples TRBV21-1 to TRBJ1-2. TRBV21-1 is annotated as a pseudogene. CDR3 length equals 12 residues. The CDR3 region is CASSARGFRYTF. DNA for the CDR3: TGTGCCAGCAGCGCCAGAGGTTTCCGATACACCTTC.

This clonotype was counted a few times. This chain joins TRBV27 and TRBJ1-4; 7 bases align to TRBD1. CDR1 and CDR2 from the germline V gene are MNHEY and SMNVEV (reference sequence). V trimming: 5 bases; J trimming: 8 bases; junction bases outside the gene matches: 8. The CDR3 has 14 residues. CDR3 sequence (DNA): TGTGCCAGCAGTACCACGACAGGGTTCGAAAAACTGTTTTTT. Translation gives CASSTTTGFEKLFF.

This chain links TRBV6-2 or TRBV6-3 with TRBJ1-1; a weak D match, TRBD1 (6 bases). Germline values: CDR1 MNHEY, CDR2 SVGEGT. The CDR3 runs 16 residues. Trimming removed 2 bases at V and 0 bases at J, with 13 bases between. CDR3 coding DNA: TGTGCCAGCAGTTACGCGAGGGGGGCGGTGAACACTGAAGCTTTCTTT. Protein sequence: CASSYARGAVNTEAFF.

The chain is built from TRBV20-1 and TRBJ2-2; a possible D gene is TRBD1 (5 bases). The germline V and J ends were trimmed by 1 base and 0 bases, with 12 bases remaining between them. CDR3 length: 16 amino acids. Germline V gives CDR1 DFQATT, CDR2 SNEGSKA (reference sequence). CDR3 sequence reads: CSARAPGIPNTGELFF. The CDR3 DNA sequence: TGCAGTGCTAGAGCCCCAGGGATCCCGAACACCGGGGAGCTGTTTTTT.